This TCR beta chain was observed in a study of T cell responses to AZD1222 COVID-19 vaccine. Points from the study as a whole: No day 14 peak samples; only post-peak repertoires were characterized. The sample set comprised mostly white British donors with more females, and clonal diversity was possibly underestimated.

The V and J ends lost 4 bases and 2 bases respectively, with 2 bases between them. This CDR3 region has 11 residues. Germline V CDR1 and CDR2: SGHRS, YFSETQ. Profiled with immunoSEQ multiplex PCR; TCRdb holds only in-frame clones, not every one. The table includes 95,000 to 150,000 clones, about 91% detected once. Of note for this clone: Its antigen is not known.

The sequencing used peripheral blood, collected on day 0 of AZD1222 vaccination. This TCR came from an adult in good health. V and J are TRBV5-1 and TRBJ2-3, with unresolved D. CDR3 sequence: CASSATDTQYF. The CDR3 coding sequence is TGCGCCAGCAGCGCCACAGATACGCAGTATTTT.